These T cell receptor beta chains were read from a single sample in a study of blood T cell repertoires in COVID-19. Libraries were prepared by immunoSEQ multiplex PCR; TCRdb keeps only in-frame clonotypes and omits some of them. In the table there are 250,000 or so clones, 84% of which are singletons. The specimen sequenced was peripheral blood. These receptors all come from a man aged 55 to 70 with acute or convalescent COVID-19. Each CDR3 is given with its conserved first and last residue. The order of the fields is CDR3 protein, CDR3 DNA, V gene, J gene, D gene, clone size. The D gene is left open where the match is weak. Some rows have no size entry. The others give once, few or many, or a class for an expanded clone.

CDR3 protein: CAGSGENYGYTF
CDR3 DNA: TGTGCCGGCTCAGGGGAGAACTATGGCTACACCTTC
V gene: TRBV7-9
J gene: TRBJ1-2
D gene: -
clone size: -

CDR3 protein: CASSLKRGGTDTQYF
CDR3 DNA: TGTGCCAGCAGCTTAAAGCGGGGGGGCACAGATACGCAGTATTTT
V gene: TRBV13
J gene: TRBJ2-3
D gene: TRBD2
clone size: -

CDR3 protein: CSVEVAQGRGAKNIQYF
CDR3 DNA: TGCAGCGTTGAAGTAGCACAGGGCAGGGGGGCCAAAAACATTCAGTACTTC
V gene: TRBV29-1
J gene: TRBJ2-4
D gene: TRBD1
clone size: -

CDR3 protein: CASSKDRESYEQYF
CDR3 DNA: TGCGCCAGCAGCAAAGACAGGGAAAGCTACGAGCAGTACTTC
V gene: TRBV5-1
J gene: TRBJ2-7
D gene: TRBD1
clone size: -

CDR3 protein: CASSLGHQQETQYF
CDR3 DNA: TGCGCCAGCAGCTTGGGACATCAACAAGAGACCCAGTACTTC
V gene: TRBV5-1
J gene: TRBJ2-5
D gene: -
clone size: -

CDR3 protein: CASSLVGAPNTEAFF
CDR3 DNA: TGCGCCAGCAGCTTGGTGGGGGCGCCGAACACTGAAGCTTTCTTT
V gene: TRBV5-1
J gene: TRBJ1-1
D gene: -
clone size: -

CDR3 protein: CASSLRGSGSTDTQYF
CDR3 DNA: TGTGCCAGCAGCTTAAGGGGTAGCGGGAGTACTGATACGCAGTATTTT
V gene: TRBV7-3
J gene: TRBJ2-3
D gene: TRBD2
clone size: -

CDR3 protein: CASSLGPGGGRSGNTIYF
CDR3 DNA: TGTGCCAGCAGTTTGGGCCCCGGGGGTGGACGGTCTGGAAACACCATATATTTT
V gene: TRBV28
J gene: TRBJ1-3
D gene: -
clone size: many

CDR3 protein: CASSYLGGGILDEQFF
CDR3 DNA: TGTGCCAGCAGTTATTTGGGGGGGGGTATCCTTGATGAGCAGTTCTTC
V gene: TRBV6-5
J gene: TRBJ2-1
D gene: TRBD2
clone size: -

CDR3 protein: CASSLEFQGAEAFF
CDR3 DNA: TGTGCCAGCAGCTTAGAGTTCCAGGGCGCTGAAGCTTTCTTT
V gene: TRBV7-2
J gene: TRBJ1-1
D gene: -
clone size: -

CDR3 protein: CASSLRQEETQYF
CDR3 DNA: TGTGCCAGCAGCTTGCGCCAGGAAGAGACCCAGTACTTC
V gene: TRBV7-3
J gene: TRBJ2-5
D gene: -
clone size: -

CDR3 protein: CASSTAYEQYF
CDR3 DNA: TGCGCCAGCAGCACTGCCTACGAGCAGTACTTC
V gene: TRBV5-1
J gene: TRBJ2-7
D gene: -
clone size: once

CDR3 protein: CASSPPPGGNTEAFF
CDR3 DNA: TGTGCCAGCTCACCACCTCCAGGTGGTAACACTGAAGCTTTCTTT
V gene: TRBV18
J gene: TRBJ1-1
D gene: -
clone size: -

CDR3 protein: CASSPLGQAYGYTF
CDR3 DNA: TGTGCCAGCTCACCTCTGGGACAGGCCTATGGCTACACCTTC
V gene: TRBV18
J gene: TRBJ1-2
D gene: TRBD1
clone size: -

CDR3 protein: CASSQGTDTEAFF
CDR3 DNA: TGTGCCAGCTCACAGGGGACAGACACTGAAGCTTTCTTT
V gene: TRBV18
J gene: TRBJ1-1
D gene: TRBD1
clone size: -

CDR3 protein: CSVEGHGTGANGYTF
CDR3 DNA: TGCAGCGTTGAAGGTCACGGGACAGGGGCCAATGGCTACACCTTC
V gene: TRBV29-1
J gene: TRBJ1-2
D gene: TRBD1
clone size: once

CDR3 protein: CASSPTLREGRGGELFF
CDR3 DNA: TGTGCCAGCTCACCAACTCTGCGGGAGGGCCGCGGCGGGGAGCTGTTTTTT
V gene: TRBV18
J gene: TRBJ2-2
D gene: TRBD2
clone size: -

CDR3 protein: CASSASGSGDEQFF
CDR3 DNA: TGTGCCAGCAGTGCTAGCGGGAGCGGAGATGAGCAGTTCTTC
V gene: TRBV27
J gene: TRBJ2-1
D gene: TRBD2
clone size: -

CDR3 protein: CASSRVGQRSSYNSPLHF
CDR3 DNA: TGTGCCAGCAGCCGAGTTGGACAGCGCAGCTCCTATAATTCACCCCTCCACTTT
V gene: TRBV5-5
J gene: TRBJ1-6
D gene: -
clone size: -

CDR3 protein: CASSWTGGGQETQYF
CDR3 DNA: TGTGCCAGCAGCTGGACAGGTGGGGGGCAAGAGACCCAGTACTTC
V gene: TRBV6-2/TRBV6-3
J gene: TRBJ2-5
D gene: -
clone size: -